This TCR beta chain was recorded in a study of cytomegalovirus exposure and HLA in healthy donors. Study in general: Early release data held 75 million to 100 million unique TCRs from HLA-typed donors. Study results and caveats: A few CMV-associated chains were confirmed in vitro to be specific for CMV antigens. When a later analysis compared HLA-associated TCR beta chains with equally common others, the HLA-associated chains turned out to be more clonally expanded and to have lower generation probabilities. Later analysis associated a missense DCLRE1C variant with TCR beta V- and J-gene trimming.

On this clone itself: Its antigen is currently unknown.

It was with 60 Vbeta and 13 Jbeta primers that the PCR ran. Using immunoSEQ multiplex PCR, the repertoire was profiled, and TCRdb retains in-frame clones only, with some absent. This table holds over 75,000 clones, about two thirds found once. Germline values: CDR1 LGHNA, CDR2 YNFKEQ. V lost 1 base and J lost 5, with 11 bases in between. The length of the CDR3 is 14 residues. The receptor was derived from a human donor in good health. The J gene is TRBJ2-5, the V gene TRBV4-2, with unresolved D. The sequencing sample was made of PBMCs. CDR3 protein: CASSQASVKETQYF. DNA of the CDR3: TGTGCCAGCAGCCAAGCCAGCGTTAAGGAGACCCAGTACTTC.